These T cell receptor beta chains were read from a single sample in a study of T cells in Graves' hyperthyroidism and ophthalmopathy. Using its own MiXCR run on the multiplex PCR reads, TCRdb lists one record per CDR3 protein. The sample shows under 350,000 distinct CDR3 sequences, roughly 15% of them seen only once. The specimen sequenced was blood. Receptor source: a woman aged 35 to 49 with Graves' ophthalmopathy. CDR3s include the opening cysteine and the closing phenylalanine or tryptophan. Fields, in order: V gene, J gene, CDR3 protein.

v_gene: TRBV5-1; j_gene: TRBJ2-1; CDR3aa: CASRPGGFYNEQFF
v_gene: TRBV6-6; j_gene: TRBJ1-5; CDR3aa: CASSYSREGQPQHF
v_gene: TRBV12-3/TRBV12-4; j_gene: TRBJ2-1; CDR3aa: CASRKGLAGGPYEQFF
v_gene: TRBV5-1; j_gene: TRBJ1-4; CDR3aa: CASSSQGGYEKLFF
v_gene: TRBV28; j_gene: TRBJ2-2; CDR3aa: CASRKGSNTGELFF
v_gene: TRBV11-2; j_gene: TRBJ1-2; CDR3aa: CASSLGSGTGASGYTF
v_gene: TRBV10-3; j_gene: TRBJ2-1; CDR3aa: CAISDPSGLSYNEQFF
v_gene: TRBV5-1; j_gene: TRBJ1-1; CDR3aa: CASSLNTLRNTEAFF
v_gene: TRBV20-1; j_gene: TRBJ1-6; CDR3aa: CSARDDRGSGSPLHF
v_gene: TRBV11-2; j_gene: TRBJ2-1; CDR3aa: CASSLDGTGRLDEQFF
v_gene: TRBV2; j_gene: TRBJ1-1; CDR3aa: CASSSRAGVTEAFF
v_gene: TRBV3-1; j_gene: TRBJ2-1; CDR3aa: CASSMYNEQFF
v_gene: TRBV30; j_gene: TRBJ2-7; CDR3aa: CAWSGARDRAYEQYF
v_gene: TRBV2; j_gene: TRBJ1-1; CDR3aa: CASTNWRVGNTEAFF
v_gene: TRBV28; j_gene: TRBJ2-5; CDR3aa: CASSGQGGRETQYF
v_gene: TRBV7-9; j_gene: TRBJ2-7; CDR3aa: CASGRQGHEQYF
v_gene: TRBV6-1; j_gene: TRBJ1-1; CDR3aa: CASSETWRLGAEAFF
v_gene: TRBV6-1; j_gene: TRBJ1-5; CDR3aa: CASASNRGRNQPQHF
v_gene: TRBV12-3/TRBV12-4; j_gene: TRBJ1-4; CDR3aa: CASSSHGPNEKLFF
v_gene: TRBV24-1; j_gene: TRBJ2-4; CDR3aa: CATQRGQGSIQYF
v_gene: TRBV27; j_gene: TRBJ1-2; CDR3aa: CASRFTGNYGYTF
v_gene: TRBV2; j_gene: TRBJ2-4; CDR3aa: CASSEAGGENIQYF